The 9 T cell receptor beta chains reported below all come from one sample, sequenced in a study of a mutant IDH1 vaccine in newly diagnosed glioma. Time point here: baseline, week 1 (first vaccination visit). Treatment denoted: pre-vaccination baseline after standard-of-care therapy. Profiled with immunoSEQ multiplex PCR; TCRdb holds only in-frame clones, not every one. The sample contains about 68,000 clones, roughly 78% of which appear only once. Sample: PBMCs, taken from a glioma patient treated with radiotherapy, temozolomide or both. These receptors were taken from a man aged 50 to 59 with glioma.

The chain links TRBV18 to TRBJ1-5; 8 nucleotides match TRBD1. The germline V gene has CDR1 KGHSH and CDR2 LQKENI. The trim removed 2 bases at V and 2 bases at J, leaving 2 bases unmatched. This CDR3 contains 15 residues. CDR3 amino acids: CASSPSTGGNQPQHF. As DNA, the CDR3 is TGTGCCAGCTCACCATCGACAGGGGGCAATCAGCCCCAGCATTTT.

V gene TRBV7-2 combines with J gene TRBJ1-4; TRBD1 matches at 10 bases. This CDR3 is built from 14 residues. Unmatched junction bases numbered 5, after V lost 5 bases and J lost 8 bases. CDR1 SGHTA and CDR2 FQGNSA come from the germline V gene. The CDR3 DNA reads as TGTGCCAGCAGCAGGGACAGGGGACGAGAAAAACTGTTTTTT. Translating it yields CASSRDRGREKLFF.

This chain uses TRBV2 with TRBJ2-7, with D tentatively TRBD2 (6 bases). Germline loops: CDR1 SNHLY, CDR2 FYNNEI. The V end lost 3 bases, the J end lost 7 bases, and 10 bases lay between the germline ends. This CDR3 contains 12 residues. CDR3 nucleotide sequence: TGTGCCAGCAGTGAGAGCGCGGGGGAGCAGTACTTC. Its protein is CASSESAGEQYF.

The CDR3 bases are TGTGCCAGCAGCGTTGGGACAGGGGGTAACACCATATATTTT. Its protein is CASSVGTGGNTIYF. The V call is TRBV9, the J call TRBJ1-3, with 11 bases that match TRBD1. Trimming took 2 bases from V and 7 from J; bases not matched to a gene: 2. Germline-derived CDR1 and CDR2 are SGDLS and YYNGEE. The CDR3 has 14 residues.

The chain is built from TRBV7-9 and TRBJ2-1; TRBD2 might be the D (6 bases). V gave up 5 bases and J gave up 6 bases, with 14 bases separating them. Germline CDR1 is SEHNR and CDR2 is FQNEAQ (reference sequence). This CDR3 contains 14 residues. This CDR3 reads CASSHDGTSNEQFF. DNA for the CDR3: TGTGCCAGCAGCCATGACGGGACTTCCAATGAGCAGTTCTTC.

The rearrangement uses TRBV30 and TRBJ1-5; the D gene is possibly TRBD1 (6 bases). In germline, CDR1 is GTSNPN, CDR2 SVGIG (reference sequence). The CDR3 loop spans 15 amino acids. The V end was cut by 5 bases, the J end by 1 base, with 15 bases between. The CDR3 loop reads CAWDLGGPSNQPQHF. CDR3 nucleotides: TGTGCCTGGGACCTCGGGGGGCCCAGCAATCAGCCCCAGCATTTT.

The V call is TRBV18, the J call TRBJ1-1; possibly TRBD1 for D (6 bases). The germline gives CDR1 KGHSH, CDR2 LQKENI. The CDR3 contains 15 residues. V was trimmed by 4 bases and J by 4 bases, leaving 16 bases between them. The CDR3 loop reads CASSREQGGGTEAFF. CDR3 bases: TGTGCCAGCTCACGTGAACAGGGTGGGGGCACTGAAGCTTTCTTT.

Details on this clone: The same CDR3 also results from other DNA sequences found in this sample. V gene TRBV29-1 combines with J gene TRBJ2-2; no reliable D call. CDR3 length equals 13 residues. The germline V gene encodes CDR1 SQVTM and CDR2 ANQGSEA. V was trimmed by 3 bases and J by 0 bases, leaving 5 bases between them. The CDR3 spells CSVDGPNTGELFF. The CDR3 DNA follows: TGCAGCGTTGACGGTCCGAACACCGGGGAGCTGTTTTTT.

This clone was seen once. The J gene is TRBJ1-1, the V gene TRBV10-2; a possible D gene is TRBD1 (6 bases). The CDR3 extends over 15 amino acids. V was pared by 6 bases and J by 6 bases, with 20 bases between. The germline V gene has CDR1 WSHSY and CDR2 SAAADI. CDR3 DNA: TGCGCCAGCAGCAAGGGGGGGGCAAGGGGAGCTGAAGCTTTCTTT. This codes for CASSKGGARGAEAFF.